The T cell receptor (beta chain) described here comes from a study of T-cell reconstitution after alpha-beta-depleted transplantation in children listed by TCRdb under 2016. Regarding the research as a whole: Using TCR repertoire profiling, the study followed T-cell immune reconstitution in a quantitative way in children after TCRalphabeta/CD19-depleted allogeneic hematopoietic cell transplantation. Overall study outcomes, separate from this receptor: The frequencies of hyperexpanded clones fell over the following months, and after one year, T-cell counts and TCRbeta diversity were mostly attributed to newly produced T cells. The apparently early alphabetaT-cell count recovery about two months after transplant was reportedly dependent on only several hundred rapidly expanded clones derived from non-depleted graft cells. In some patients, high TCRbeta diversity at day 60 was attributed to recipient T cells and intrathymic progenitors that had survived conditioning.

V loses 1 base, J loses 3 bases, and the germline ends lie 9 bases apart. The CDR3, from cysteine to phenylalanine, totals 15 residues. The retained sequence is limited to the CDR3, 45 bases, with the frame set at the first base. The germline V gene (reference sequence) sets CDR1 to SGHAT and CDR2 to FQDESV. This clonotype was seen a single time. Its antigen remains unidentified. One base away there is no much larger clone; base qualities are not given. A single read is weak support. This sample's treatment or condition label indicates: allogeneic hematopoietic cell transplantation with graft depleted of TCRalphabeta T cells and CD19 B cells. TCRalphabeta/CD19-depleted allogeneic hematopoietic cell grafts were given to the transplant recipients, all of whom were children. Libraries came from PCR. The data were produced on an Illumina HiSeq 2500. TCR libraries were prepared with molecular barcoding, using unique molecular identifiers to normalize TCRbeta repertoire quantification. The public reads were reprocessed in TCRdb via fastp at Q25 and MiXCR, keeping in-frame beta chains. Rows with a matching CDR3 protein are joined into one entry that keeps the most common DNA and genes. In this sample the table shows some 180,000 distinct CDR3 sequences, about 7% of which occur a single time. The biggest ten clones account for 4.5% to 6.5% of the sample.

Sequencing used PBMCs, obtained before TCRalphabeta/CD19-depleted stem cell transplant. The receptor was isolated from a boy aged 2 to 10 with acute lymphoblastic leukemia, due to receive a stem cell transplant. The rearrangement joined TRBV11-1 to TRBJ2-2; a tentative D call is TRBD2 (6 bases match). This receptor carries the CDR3 CASSLGPGDTGELFF. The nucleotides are TGTGCCAGCAGCTTAGGACCGGGAGACACCGGGGAGCTGTTTTTT.